Many counts were recorded for the clone carrying this TCR beta chain. Primers included in the PCR were 60 Vbeta and 13 Jbeta primers. The assay was immunoSEQ multiplex PCR, and TCRdb's table has in-frame clones only and misses some. The sample includes more than 100,000 clones, around two thirds of them seen just once. This specimen comes from a study of cytomegalovirus exposure and HLA in healthy donors. The V end lost 3 bases, the J end lost 8 bases, and 16 bases lay between the germline ends. The CDR3 length is 14 residues. Germline-derived CDR1 and CDR2 are MGHRA and YSYEKL. This receptor was identified in a woman aged 40-49 years in good health and CMV-seronegative. The chain employs TRBV4-1 and TRBJ1-2; no firm D call. Material for sequencing was PBMCs. For the CDR3, the DNA is TGCGCCAGCAGCCACCCAAGGAGCCAAAGGGGCTACACCTTC. Its protein product is CASSHPRSQRGYTF.